This TCR beta chain was sequenced for a study of blood T cell repertoires in COVID-19. Method: immunoSEQ multiplex PCR; TCRdb's copy keeps in-frame clones and lacks some. Of about 220,000 clones listed, 85% are singletons. Germline V gene data show CDR1 as SGHTA and CDR2 as FQGNSA. This CDR3 has 13 amino acids. V shed 5 bases and J shed 5 bases, with 9 bases lying between them. The specimen was peripheral blood. This chain connects TRBV7-2 to TRBJ1-4; no clear D gene. The clonotype originates from a man in his fifties or sixties who had recovered from COVID-19. Here the CDR3 reads CASSDDFNEKLFF. The CDR3 region has the DNA TGTGCCAGCAGCGACGACTTCAATGAAAAACTGTTTTTT.